This TCR beta chain appears in the sequencing data of a study of graft-versus-host responses after intestinal transplantation. Study-wide background: Induction using anti-thymocyte globulin, followed by tacrolimus and steroids for about three years, was given to all recipients.

Findings and limits, study-wide: Within allografts, high graft-versus-host to host-versus-graft clonal ratios were seen among patients with graft-donor T cell macrochimerism. There was an association between peak levels of circulating GvH clones and early post-transplant HvG declines. Analysis identified GvH clones in recipient marrow, with some appearing first in ileum or blood.

As for this clone: The target antigen is unknown.

Data came from immunoSEQ multiplex PCR; TCRdb stores just in-frame clones and leaves some out. The sample contains approximately 100,000 clones, 85% to 90% of which appear only once. Sequenced here: unstimulated CD4+ T cells sorted from spleen or lymph node cells, sampled before intestinal transplant. The TCR comes from a human donor who received an intestinal transplant.

CDR3 sequence: CAKRGRGETQYF. The DNA of the CDR3 is TGTGCCAAGCGGGGGCGGGGGGAGACCCAGTACTTC. J is TRBJ2-5 and V is TRBV2; 8 bases fit TRBD2. Germline CDR1 reads SNHLY; CDR2 reads FYNNEI. The V segment lost 10 bases and the J segment 5 bases; nucleotides outside the gene matches: 6. There are 12 residues in the CDR3.